Detailed here is one T cell receptor (beta chain). The data derive from a study of T cells after yellow fever vaccination. TCRdb used MiXCR to reprocess the 5' RACE reads, holding one entry per CDR3 protein. The repertoire holds about 330,000 distinct CDR3 sequences, with about 6.9% as singletons. This CDR3 contains 13 residues. Germline values: CDR1 DFQATT, CDR2 SNEGSKA (reference sequence). Trimming removed 8 bases from V and 7 bases from J; junction bases left unmatched: 8. V is TRBV20-1 and J is TRBJ1-6, with 7 nucleotides matching TRBD1. The TCR was taken from a man between 18 and 35 years old who received the YFV17D yellow fever vaccine. The sequenced sample was PBMCs, obtained more than 35 days after the first yellow fever vaccination. The chain's CDR3 is CSQRDRENSPLHF. The CDR3 bases are TGCAGTCAGAGGGACAGAGAAAATTCACCCCTCCACTTT.